This TCR beta chain was identified in a study of T-cell memory formation after mild COVID-19. Findings and caveats of the study: Cross-reactive memory seemingly joined, as some responding clones were found in pre-infection memory.

In its sample, this clonotype was seen a few times. The antigen remains undetermined. TCRdb ran MiXCR on the 5' RACE reads and lists one entry per CDR3 protein. The sample shows about 470,000 distinct CDR3 sequences, around a sixth of them seen only once. After removal of 0 bases from V and 1 base from J, the junction contained 0 bases not matched to a gene. This CDR3 has 16 residues. Germline V gene data show CDR1 as SGHTA and CDR2 as FQGTGA. The TCR comes from an adult woman who had mild COVID-19 (a few samples of this study predate the infection). Cell type and time point are not known. The specimen was PBMCs or a T cell subset sorted from them (not recorded which). The chain has TRBV7-3 and TRBJ2-3, with 11 bases lining up with TRBD2. This CDR3 reads CASSLTTSGGTDTQYF. DNA of the CDR3: TGTGCCAGCAGCTTAACGACTAGCGGGGGCACAGATACGCAGTATTTT.